The clone carrying this T cell receptor (beta chain) was recorded only once. Its antigen is unidentified. At one of its ends the junction is not consistent with the germline gene, which may arise from a read error. These data are taken from a study of tumor-infiltrating lymphocytes in primary liver carcinoma. Study observations and caveats: It was observed that only about 8-25% of the top clones appeared in every one of the five tumor regions.

The template, roughly 510 ng total RNA, yielded TCR beta cDNA made with a constant-region primer. It was through three nested multiplex PCR rounds of slightly modified ARM-PCR that TCR beta libraries arose. The first two PCR rounds used TRBV1-TRBV30 primers with a Cbeta primer, around 10 cycles each. MiXCR, applied by TCRdb to the multiplex PCR reads, yields one record per CDR3 protein. Of around 81,000 distinct CDR3 sequences listed, 71% are singletons. The roughly 20-34 mg bulk tissue piece was not sorted before simultaneous RNA and DNA extraction. The CDR3 has 16 residues. Germline V gene lookup returns CDR1 SGHVS and CDR2 FQNEAQ.

Sequenced: liver tumor tissue from sampling region 4. Regarding subset: tumor region T4, right-lateral pole. The chain employs TRBV7-8 and TRBJ2-3, with 8 bases matching TRBD1. The clonotype comes from a woman aged 60-75 years with primary liver carcinoma and hepatitis B virus infection. The CDR3 DNA follows: TGTGCCAGGAGCTTAGCTGGGACAGGAAGCACAGATACGCAGTATTTT. This gives the protein CARSLAGTGSTDTQYF.